This T cell receptor (beta chain) stems from a study of beta chain features in type 1 diabetes. Overall study: Healthy donors, compared against patients, showed similar age, gender and cell yields.

The CDR3 runs 15 residues. From germline, CDR1 is SEHNR and CDR2 FQNEAQ (reference sequence). Trimming removed 6 bases at V and 7 bases at J, with 21 bases between. Study-wide results and limits: Type 1 diabetes patients showed a moderate but significant shortening of TCRB CDR3s in all four CD4+ subsets.

With respect to this clone: Its antigen is still unknown.

Expressed TCRB transcripts were sequenced after all isolated RNA was converted to cDNA. Clones were sequenced by immunoSEQ multiplex PCR, and TCRdb holds only the in-frame ones, with some missing. The data hold about 190,000 clones, with under 9.5% observed a single time. Sequencing was carried out using central memory CD4+ T cells from blood. The V gene is TRBV7-9, the J gene TRBJ1-1, with D perhaps TRBD1 (5 bases). This receptor was identified in a man younger than 35 with type 1 diabetes. CDR3 residues: CASSQPSTAQIEAFF. CDR3 nucleotides: TGTGCCAGCAGTCAGCCGTCGACAGCCCAAATTGAAGCTTTCTTT.